This T cell receptor (beta chain) was observed in a study of CD8 T cells in Susac syndrome. The CDR3 sequence is 17 residues long. Trimming removed 4 bases from V and 5 bases from J; junction bases left unmatched: 13. Germline loops: CDR1 SGHTA, CDR2 FQGNSA. RNA in amounts of about 0.5 to 1 ug was reverse transcribed with random hexamers. TCRdb passed the immunoSEQ multiplex PCR reads through MiXCR, listing each CDR3 protein once. The sample consists of 130,000 or so distinct CDR3 sequences, over 90% of them appearing once. What was sequenced was CD4+ T cells from PBMCs. The chain has TRBV7-2 and TRBJ2-5, with 10 positions matching TRBD2. This receptor was identified in a human donor with Susac syndrome. The CDR3 protein is CASSSLGKAGGRETQYF. The CDR3 DNA reads TGTGCCAGCAGCTCCTTGGGAAAAGCGGGAGGGCGTGAGACCCAGTACTTC.